The 9 T cell receptor beta chains in this list originate from one sample, sequenced in a study of blood T cell repertoires in COVID-19. Libraries were prepared by immunoSEQ multiplex PCR; TCRdb keeps only in-frame clonotypes and omits some of them. Counted here are about 100,000 clones, 90% to 95% occurring once; the ten biggest clones make up approximately 1.8%. The specimen was peripheral blood. The receptors originated from a man aged 55 to 70 with acute or convalescent COVID-19.

This chain joins TRBV4-2 and TRBJ2-5; 7 bases fit TRBD2. The germline CDR1 and CDR2 sequences are LGHNA and YNFKEQ. V dropped 0 bases and J dropped 3; count of bases not matched to a gene: 4. The length of the CDR3 is 15 residues. The CDR3 is CASSQDVLAEETQYF. The CDR3 DNA follows: TGTGCCAGCAGCCAAGATGTCCTAGCGGAAGAGACCCAGTACTTC.

The chain couples TRBV2 to TRBJ1-1, with D unresolved. The V end lost 6 bases, the J end lost 8 bases, and 13 bases lay between the germline ends. Germline V gene sequence: CDR1 SNHLY, CDR2 FYNNEI. The CDR3 sequence is 12 residues long. In DNA form, the CDR3 reads TGTGCCAGCAGACTGCGGGAGGGCGAAGCTTTCTTT. Residues: CASRLREGEAFF.

The V and J genes are TRBV19 and TRBJ1-5; 10 nucleotides line up with TRBD1. Germline trimming cut 2 bases from V and 2 bases from J; bases unmatched to any gene: 6. The CDR3 runs 17 residues. The germline V gene has CDR1 LNHDA and CDR2 SQIVND (reference sequence). The CDR3 here is CASSIMTGGAGNQPQHF. The CDR3 coding sequence is TGTGCCAGTAGTATAATGACAGGGGGCGCGGGCAATCAGCCCCAGCATTTT.

A note on this clone: A junction boundary mismatches the germline segment, possibly from a read error. The chain combines TRBV4-1 with TRBJ2-7; TRBD2 agrees at 13 bases. The germline V gene has CDR1 MGHRA and CDR2 YSYEKL. The CDR3 length is 15 residues. The CDR3 spells CASSQAPGLAGDGLF. CDR3 nucleotide sequence: TGCGCCAGCAGCCAAGCTCCAGGACTAGCGGGAGATGGCCTCTTC.

The chain carries TRBV7-3 and TRBJ2-1, with unresolved D. Between the trimmed V and J ends, which lost 5 bases and 0 bases, there was a span of 8 bases. The germline V gene encodes CDR1 SGHTA and CDR2 FQGTGA. The CDR3 consists of 14 residues. CDR3 sequence: CASSPSISYNEQFF. CDR3 DNA: TGTGCCAGCAGCCCATCTATCTCCTACAATGAGCAGTTCTTC.

The chain couples TRBV28 to TRBJ1-5, with 7 bases lining up with TRBD1. Germline V gene lookup returns CDR1 MDHEN and CDR2 SYDVKM. Trimming removed 1 base from V and 0 bases from J; junction bases left unmatched: 6. CDR3 length equals 17 residues. Here the CDR3 DNA reads TGTGCCAGCAGTTTATCAGGGGGACACAATAGCAATCAGCCCCAGCATTTT. It codes for CASSLSGGHNSNQPQHF.

The rearrangement joins TRBV28 to TRBJ1-2, with D tentatively TRBD1 (6 bases). The CDR3 consists of 14 residues. V lost 6 bases to trimming and J lost 8 bases, with 19 bases between them. The V gene's germline CDR1 is MDHEN and CDR2 SYDVKM. The CDR3 DNA reads TGTGCCAGCAGGTATACAGGGAATTCTTACGGCTACACCTTC. This codes for CASRYTGNSYGYTF.

V usage is TRBV6-4 and J usage is TRBJ2-3; TRBD2 aligns across 7 bases. V was clipped by 5 bases and J by 3 bases; unmatched bases: 5. The CDR3 has 14 residues. The germline gives CDR1 MRHNA, CDR2 SNTAGT. The CDR3 nucleotides are TGTGCCAGCAGTCCGGGAGGAGGGACAGATACGCAGTATTTT. Its protein is CASSPGGGTDTQYF.

This rearrangement joins TRBV30 to TRBJ1-6; tentative D call: TRBD1 (6 bases). CDR1 GTSNPN and CDR2 SVGIG come from the germline V gene (reference sequence). V was pared by 4 bases and J by 4 bases, with 8 bases between. The CDR3 sequence is 13 residues long. The CDR3: CAWIRGYNSPLHF. In DNA form, the CDR3 reads TGTGCCTGGATAAGGGGGTATAATTCACCCCTCCACTTT.